This TCR beta chain was identified in a study of T cell repertoires in cytomegalovirus infection. Worth noting for this clonotype: The antigen remains undetermined. A read error may explain this, as a much larger clone is one base away.

TCRdb reanalysed the reads using MiXCR and keeps one entry per CDR3 protein. The data contain a few hundred thousand distinct CDR3 sequences, roughly 34% of them singletons. The V end lost 6 bases, the J end lost 8 bases, and 13 bases lay between the germline ends. The CDR3 is 13 amino acids. The material was cultured PBMCs, obtained from culture after CMV antigen stimulation. The receptor comes from a human donor in good health (CMV status not recorded). Some clones in this sample may be carry-over from other donors' samples. J is TRBJ1-4 and V is TRBV12-3 or TRBV12-4; D remains ambiguous. The CDR3 coding sequence is TGTGCCAGCAGAGTGACGGTGGGAGAAAAACTGTTTTTT. Amino acid sequence: CASRVTVGEKLFF.